This paragraph reports one TCR beta chain. Original processing notes: For nucleated cells, counts were estimated from reference gene primer amplification. Assay used: immunoSEQ multiplex PCR; TCRdb lists only in-frame clones, some missing. The V and J calls and clone size are taken from that table; D and trimming were inferred from the DNA. The sample shows 200,000 or so clones, roughly 76% of them seen only once. It was during active infection that Seattle patients were enrolled and then longitudinally followed. Germline CDR1 is ENHRY and CDR2 is SYGVKD. The V gene end was trimmed by 8 bases and the J gene end by 1 base; junction bases not matched to a gene: 9. The length of the CDR3 is 15 residues. This entry belongs to a study of blood T cell repertoires in COVID-19. Overall study context: The samples span acute and convalescent COVID-19 from the United States, Italy and Spain. From T cells, B-cell-depleted T cells, or PBMCs came the material, which was cDNA or gDNA.

What was sequenced was peripheral blood. This TCR was recovered from a woman aged 80 or older with COVID-19, enrolled during active disease. The rearrangement uses TRBV10-3 and TRBJ2-3; 7 nucleotides match TRBD2. DNA for the CDR3: TGTGCCATCTCTTTTGCGGGGGTGGGCACAGATACGCAGTATTTT. Its protein is CAISFAGVGTDTQYF.